A single sample is the source of the 29 T cell receptor beta chains below, sequenced in a study of OX40 agonist ivuxolimab in advanced cancers. Libraries came from the immunoSEQ multiplex PCR assay. TCRdb's version of the immuneACCESS table is confined to in-frame rearrangements and falls short of the full clone set. An unresolved V gene accounts for under half of the shortfall where checked; the remainder is of unknown origin. The sample has 45,000 or so clones on record, approximately 91% of them singletons. The ten largest make up about 19% of the sample. This sample comprised CD4+ or CD8+ T cells sorted from blood, obtained in a trial of the OX40 agonist ivuxolimab. The receptors here all came from an adult with an advanced solid tumor such as melanoma, head and neck, liver or kidney cancer.

This chain connects TRBV5-1 to TRBJ2-3; 9 nucleotides align to TRBD2. Germline CDR1 and CDR2: SGHRS and YFSETQ. This CDR3 is built from 14 residues. The ends lost 3 bases at V and 3 bases at J; junction bases unmatched: 2. The CDR3: CASSWTSETDTQYF. The CDR3 DNA sequence: TGCGCCAGCAGCTGGACTAGCGAGACAGATACGCAGTATTTT.

This sequence joins TRBV27 and TRBJ2-3, with no clear D. CDR3 length: 16 residues. Germline values: CDR1 MNHEY, CDR2 SMNVEV (reference sequence). The V and J ends lost 7 bases and 0 bases respectively, with 17 bases between them. The CDR3 DNA follows: TGTGCCAGCAAATTTCTACCCGATACCAGCACAGATACGCAGTATTTT. It translates to CASKFLPDTSTDTQYF.

This chain joins TRBV4-1 and TRBJ2-4, with D perhaps TRBD1 (5 bases). Per the germline V gene, CDR1 is MGHRA and CDR2 is YSYEKL. The CDR3 sequence is 13 residues long. The germline V and J ends were trimmed by 9 bases and 1 base, with 10 bases remaining between them. The CDR3 protein is CASGDSAKNIQYF. Written as DNA, the CDR3 is TGCGCCAGTGGAGACAGTGCCAAAAACATTCAGTACTTC.

The chain combines TRBV30 with TRBJ2-2, with a weak D call TRBD2 (5 bases). The ends were cut back, 3 bases at V and 4 bases at J, with 12 bases in the middle. From germline, CDR1 is GTSNPN and CDR2 SVGIG (reference sequence). The CDR3 covers 14 residues. CDR3 nucleotides: TGTGCCTGGAGAGAGGCTACTAGCACCGGGGAGCTGTTTTTT. The encoded protein is CAWREATSTGELFF.

This CDR3 reads CASRPGQGYSGNTIYF. Written as DNA, the CDR3 is TGTGCCAGCAGGCCGGGACAGGGTTACTCTGGAAACACCATATATTTT. This chain joins TRBV27 and TRBJ1-3; the match to TRBD1 covers 9 bases. Unmatched junction bases numbered 6, after V lost 6 bases and J lost 0 bases. The CDR3 covers 16 residues. CDR1 MNHEY and CDR2 SMNVEV come from the germline V gene (reference sequence).

The chain recombines TRBV7-9 with TRBJ1-3; D possibly corresponds to TRBD1 (5 bases). CDR3 size: 16 residues. V dropped 5 bases and J dropped 1 base, with 15 bases sitting between them. CDR1 is SEHNR, CDR2 FQNEAQ, per germline (reference sequence). CDR3 amino acids: CASSGIQDGSGNTIYF. CDR3 in DNA: TGTGCCAGCAGCGGCATACAGGACGGTTCTGGAAACACCATATATTTT.

This clone was counted a single time. The chain combines TRBV28 with TRBJ2-7; 7 bases agree with TRBD2. There are 13 residues in the CDR3. The trim removed 8 bases at V and 2 bases at J, leaving 6 bases unmatched. The germline CDR1 and CDR2 sequences are MDHEN and SYDVKM. As DNA, the CDR3 is TGTGCCAGCTCTCAGGCGGGGGCCTACGAGCAGTACTTC. This gives the protein CASSQAGAYEQYF.

The chain employs TRBV28 and TRBJ2-5; maybe TRBD2 (5 bases). Germline V lookup: CDR1 MDHEN, CDR2 SYDVKM. V was pared by 7 bases and J by 3 bases, with 21 bases between. CDR3 length equals 16 residues. This CDR3 reads CASTLDPRTDEETQYF. CDR3 nucleotides: TGTGCCAGCACTCTCGACCCGAGGACTGATGAAGAGACCCAGTACTTC.

This clone was detected once. V is TRBV7-9 and J is TRBJ2-4; D may match TRBD1 or TRBD2 (5 bases each). Trimming took 2 bases from V and 1 from J, leaving 9 bases between them. Looked up from germline, CDR1 is SEHNR and CDR2 is FQNEAQ (reference sequence). The CDR3 totals 15 residues. The chain's CDR3 is CASSLWGTAKNIQYF. In nucleotides, the CDR3 is TGTGCCAGCAGCTTATGGGGGACGGCCAAAAACATTCAGTACTTC.

The chain joins TRBV28 to TRBJ2-3; D gene unclear. V lost 5 bases and J lost 6, with 9 bases in between. CDR1 is MDHEN, CDR2 SYDVKM, per germline. This CDR3 is built from 12 residues. The DNA of the CDR3 is TGTGCCAGCAGTCCCAACCCGGATACGCAGTATTTT. Translation: CASSPNPDTQYF.

The gene calls are TRBV10-3 and TRBJ2-5; 8 bases map to TRBD1. This CDR3 contains 13 residues. The J segment lost 5 bases and the V segment lost 6 bases, leaving 5 bases of the junction unmatched. Germline CDR1 and CDR2: ENHRY and SYGVKD. The CDR3 DNA sequence: TGTGCCATCAGCGGACAGGGAGAGGAGACCCAGTACTTC. Residues: CAISGQGEETQYF.

This sequence joins TRBV29-1 and TRBJ2-3; maybe TRBD2 (5 bases). Germline V gene sequence: CDR1 SQVTM, CDR2 ANQGSEA. This CDR3 has 13 residues. This CDR3 is CTTTRDLTDTQYF. The CDR3 coding sequence is TGCACCACAACTAGGGATCTCACAGATACGCAGTATTTT.

J is TRBJ1-1 and V is TRBV15; D call uncertain. Trimming stripped 8 bases from V and 4 bases from J, with 11 bases between. In germline, CDR1 is LNHNV, CDR2 YYDKDF (reference sequence). The CDR3 is 12 residues long. The CDR3 DNA is TGTGCCACCTTGGGGTTGGGCACTGAAGCTTTCTTT. This encodes CATLGLGTEAFF.

The rearrangement links TRBV28 to TRBJ2-7; 8 bases fit TRBD1. There are 14 residues in the CDR3. V lost 4 bases to trimming and J lost 2 bases; unmatched junction nucleotides: 4. The V gene's germline CDR1 is MDHEN and CDR2 SYDVKM. The CDR3 coding sequence is TGTGCCAGCAGTTCCGGGACAGGACCCTACGAGCAGTACTTC. Translation gives CASSSGTGPYEQYF.

The chain employs TRBV28 and TRBJ2-7, with D unclear. The germline V gene has CDR1 MDHEN and CDR2 SYDVKM. The CDR3 has 14 residues. Trimming took off 4 bases at V and 1 base at J, with 11 bases between the two ends. The CDR3 DNA follows: TGTGCCAGCAGTTGGATGCAAGGGTCCTACGAGCAGTACTTC. This translates into CASSWMQGSYEQYF.

This clone was seen a few times. The chain has TRBV6-5 and TRBJ2-7; D might be TRBD1 or TRBD2, each matching 5 bases. Trimming removed 0 bases at V and 1 base at J, with 10 bases between. The germline V gene encodes CDR1 MNHEY and CDR2 SVGAGI. The CDR3 has 15 residues. CDR3 DNA: TGTGCCAGCAGTTACTCGATGGGGGAGTCCTACGAGCAGTACTTC. The encoded protein is CASSYSMGESYEQYF.

This clone was seen only once. V and J are TRBV5-4 and TRBJ2-2, with 10 bases fitting TRBD2. Per germline, CDR1 SGHNT and CDR2 YYREEE (reference sequence). The junction had 3 bases not matched to a gene; V was cut back by 1 base and J by 6 bases. The CDR3 consists of 15 residues. The chain's CDR3 is CASSLQAGGPGELFF. DNA of the CDR3: TGTGCCAGCAGCTTGCAAGCGGGGGGGCCCGGGGAGCTGTTTTTT.

The chain couples TRBV30 to TRBJ1-2; D possibly corresponds to TRBD1 (5 bases). The CDR3 has 15 amino acids. Trimming left V 0 bases short and J 4 bases short, with 15 bases between. In germline, CDR1 is GTSNPN, CDR2 SVGIG (reference sequence). The CDR3 nucleotides are TGTGCCTGGAGTGTACCCGACAGCTTAACCTATGGCTACACCTTC. Its translation is CAWSVPDSLTYGYTF.

The chain combines TRBV5-1 with TRBJ2-7, with D maybe TRBD1 (5 bases). V lost 3 bases and J lost 3, with 16 bases in between. The CDR3 is 15 amino acids. The germline V gene has CDR1 SGHRS and CDR2 YFSETQ. This CDR3 is CASSSEPHQGYEQYF. CDR3 coding DNA: TGCGCCAGCAGCTCGGAACCACATCAGGGCTACGAGCAGTACTTC.

The genes are TRBV30 and TRBJ2-2, with D unresolved. This CDR3 region has 14 residues. V lost 0 bases and J lost 3, with 8 bases in between. Germline assignment: CDR1 GTSNPN and CDR2 SVGIG (reference sequence). The chain's CDR3 is CAWSVDGYTGELFF. In nucleotides, the CDR3 is TGTGCCTGGAGTGTTGACGGGTACACCGGGGAGCTGTTTTTT.

This clone appeared once. DNA for the CDR3: TGTGCCAGCAGTGATAGGACCCCGAGGCCTGAAAAACTGTTTTTT. As protein: CASSDRTPRPEKLFF. The V gene is TRBV2, the J gene TRBJ1-4; D gene unclear. Trimming pared 3 bases from V and 7 bases from J, leaving 15 bases between. The CDR3 spans 15 residues. The germline V gene encodes CDR1 SNHLY and CDR2 FYNNEI. The whole variable domain, filled in from reference TRBV2 and TRBJ1-4, reads EPEVTQTPSHQVTQMGQEVILRCVPISNHLYFYWYRQILGQKVEFLVSFYNNEISEKSEIFDDQFSVERPDGSNFTLKIRSTKLEDSAMYFCASSDRTPRPEKLFFGSGTQLSVL.

This chain's CDR3 is CASSSSRVRGQETQYF. The CDR3 DNA reads as TGTGCCAGTAGTTCTTCCCGTGTAAGAGGGCAAGAGACCCAGTACTTC. The genes are TRBV19 and TRBJ2-5, with a weak D call TRBD2 (5 bases). Germline loops: CDR1 LNHDA, CDR2 SQIVND (reference sequence). The ends were cut back, 5 bases at V and 2 bases at J, with 18 bases in the middle. The CDR3 runs to 16 residues.

The V gene is TRBV7-6, the J gene TRBJ1-5; no clear D gene. The CDR3 spans 13 residues. V was clipped by 6 bases and J by 3 bases, with 9 bases between them. Germline V gene lookup returns CDR1 SGHVS and CDR2 FNYEAQ. Here the CDR3 reads CASSFGVNQPQHF. CDR3 DNA sequence: TGTGCCAGCAGTTTCGGGGTCAATCAGCCCCAGCATTTT.

V and J are TRBV29-1 and TRBJ2-7; TRBD1 aligns across 8 bases. Trimming removed 3 bases from V and 1 base from J; junction bases left unmatched: 11. Germline V gene lookup returns CDR1 SQVTM and CDR2 ANQGSEA. This CDR3 region has 16 residues. The CDR3 coding sequence is TGCAGCGTTGAGAAGAGAATAACAGGGGGATCCTACGAGCAGTACTTC. Residues: CSVEKRITGGSYEQYF.

Notes on this clone: At the DNA level, this CDR3 is encoded by other sequences in the same sample as well. The CDR3 spells CASSLQPSYEQYF. CDR3 nucleotide sequence: TGTGCCAGCAGTTTACAACCCTCCTACGAGCAGTACTTC. This sequence joins TRBV27 and TRBJ2-7, with D uncertain. The germline CDR1 and CDR2 sequences are MNHEY and SMNVEV (reference sequence). The V end lost 2 bases, the J end lost 0 bases, and 5 bases lay between the germline ends. The CDR3 consists of 13 residues.

The V call is TRBV4-1, the J call TRBJ1-2, with unresolved D. Trimming took 1 base from V and 0 from J, leaving 15 bases between them. The CDR3 covers 17 residues. Germline loops: CDR1 MGHRA, CDR2 YSYEKL. CDR3: CASSQVATSLANYGYTF. CDR3 coding DNA: TGCGCCAGCAGCCAAGTGGCGACATCCCTTGCTAACTATGGCTACACCTTC.

For the CDR3, the DNA is TGTGCCAGCAGCCAAAGGGGGCATGGAATCACTGAAGCTTTCTTT. It yields the protein CASSQRGHGITEAFF. This chain joins TRBV13 and TRBJ1-1; 7 bases align to TRBD1. The germline V gene has CDR1 PRHDT and CDR2 FYEKMQ (reference sequence). V gave up 5 bases and J gave up 4 bases; unmatched junction bases: 10. This CDR3 comprises 15 residues.

CDR3 nucleotide sequence: TGTGCCAGCAGACAGGGGCCCTACGAGCAGTACTTC. This translates into CASRQGPYEQYF. This rearrangement joins TRBV5-5 to TRBJ2-7, with 7 bases matching TRBD1. With 5 bases clipped from V and 2 bases from J, the junction kept 1 base outside the gene matches. The CDR3 extends over 12 amino acids. Germline V gene data show CDR1 as SGHKS and CDR2 as YYEKEE (reference sequence).

The chain links TRBV7-5 to TRBJ2-7; the table names TRBD2, a call not compared with the DNA. TRBV7-5 is labeled a pseudogene. This CDR3 region has 13 residues. CDR3: CARSLLKGGEQYF. Written as DNA, the CDR3 is TGTGCCAGAAGCTTATTGAAGGGAGGAGAGCAGTACTTC.